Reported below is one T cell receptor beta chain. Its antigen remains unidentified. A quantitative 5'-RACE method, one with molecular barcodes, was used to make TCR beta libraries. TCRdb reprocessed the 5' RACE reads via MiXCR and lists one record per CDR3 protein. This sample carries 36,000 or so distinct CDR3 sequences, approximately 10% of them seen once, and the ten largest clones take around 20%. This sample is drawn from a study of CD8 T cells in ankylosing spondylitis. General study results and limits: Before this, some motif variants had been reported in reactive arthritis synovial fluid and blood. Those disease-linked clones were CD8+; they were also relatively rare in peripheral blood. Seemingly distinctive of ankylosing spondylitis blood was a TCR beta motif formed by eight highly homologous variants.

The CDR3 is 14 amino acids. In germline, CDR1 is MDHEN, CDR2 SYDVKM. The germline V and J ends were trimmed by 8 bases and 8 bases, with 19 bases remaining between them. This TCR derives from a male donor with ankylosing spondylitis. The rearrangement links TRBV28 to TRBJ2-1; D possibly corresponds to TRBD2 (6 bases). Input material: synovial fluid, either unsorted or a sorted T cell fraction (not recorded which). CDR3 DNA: TGTGCCAGCGAGGAGGGCACTCCCGGGGATGAGCAGTTCTTC. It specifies CASEEGTPGDEQFF.